This TCR beta chain was found in a study of CD8+CD57+ T cells in acquired aplastic anemia. Background on the study: When averaged, DNA from sorted CD4+ and CD8+ cells came to 3 to 3.5 ug. Mean read depth for CD4+ cells from healthy donors was 10 million to 14 million.

General study points: Found in both controls and patients were fewer than 35 CD8+ CDR3 sequences. Patients versus controls showed no significant CD8+ Simpson's diversity difference.

Worth noting for this clonotype: The antigen is not known.

According to the study, genomic DNA was the template for TCR beta VDJ and CDR3 profiling. MiXCR, applied by TCRdb to the reads, yields one record per CDR3 protein. The sample shows some 190,000 distinct CDR3 sequences, around 45% of them seen only once. This CDR3 is built from 14 residues. V was pared by 5 bases and J by 5 bases, with 3 bases of the junction left unmatched. Germline CDR1 and CDR2: KGHDR and SFDVKD. Source material: sorted CD4+, CD8+, or CD8+CD57+ T cells (not recorded which) from PBMCs. The receptor comes from a human donor in good health. The V gene is TRBV24-1, the J gene TRBJ2-2; TRBD2 agrees at 8 bases. The CDR3 sequence is CATSASGGTGELFF. The CDR3 nucleotides are TGTGCCACCAGTGCGTCGGGGGGGACCGGGGAGCTGTTTTTT.